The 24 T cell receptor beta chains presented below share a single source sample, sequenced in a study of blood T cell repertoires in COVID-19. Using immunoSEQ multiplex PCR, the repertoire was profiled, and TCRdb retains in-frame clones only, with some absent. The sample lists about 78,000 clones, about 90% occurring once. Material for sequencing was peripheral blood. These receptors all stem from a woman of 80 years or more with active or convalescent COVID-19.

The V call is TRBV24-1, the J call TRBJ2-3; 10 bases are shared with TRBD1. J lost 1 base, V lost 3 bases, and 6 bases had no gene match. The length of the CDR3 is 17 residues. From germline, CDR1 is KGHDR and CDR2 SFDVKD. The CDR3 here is CATSDLRDRGGTDTQYF. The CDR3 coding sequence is TGTGCCACCAGTGATCTCCGGGACAGGGGTGGCACAGATACGCAGTATTTT.

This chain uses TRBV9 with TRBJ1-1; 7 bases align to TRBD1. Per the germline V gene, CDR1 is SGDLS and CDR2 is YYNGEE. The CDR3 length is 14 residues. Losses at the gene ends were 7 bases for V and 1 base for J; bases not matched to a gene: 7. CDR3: CASGPTGTNTEAFF. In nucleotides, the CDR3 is TGTGCCAGCGGGCCGACAGGGACGAACACTGAAGCTTTCTTT.

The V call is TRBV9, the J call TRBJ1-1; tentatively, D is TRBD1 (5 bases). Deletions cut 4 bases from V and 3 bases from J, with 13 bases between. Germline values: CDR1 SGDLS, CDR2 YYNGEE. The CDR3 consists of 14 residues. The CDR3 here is CASSPRQTDTEAFF. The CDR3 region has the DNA TGTGCCAGCAGCCCGAGACAGACGGACACTGAAGCTTTCTTT. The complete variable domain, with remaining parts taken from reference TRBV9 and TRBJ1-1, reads DSGVTQTPKHLITATGQRVTLRCSPRSGDLSVYWYQQSLDQGLQFLIQYYNGEERAKGNILERFSAQQFPDLHSELNLSSLELGDSALYFCASSPRQTDTEAFFGQGTRLTVV.

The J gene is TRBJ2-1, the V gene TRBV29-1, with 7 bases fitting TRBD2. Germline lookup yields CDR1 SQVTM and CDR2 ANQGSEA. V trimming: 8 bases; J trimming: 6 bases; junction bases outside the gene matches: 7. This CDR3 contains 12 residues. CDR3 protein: CSFRTSLNEQFF. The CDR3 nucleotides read TGCAGCTTCCGGACTAGTCTCAATGAGCAGTTCTTC.

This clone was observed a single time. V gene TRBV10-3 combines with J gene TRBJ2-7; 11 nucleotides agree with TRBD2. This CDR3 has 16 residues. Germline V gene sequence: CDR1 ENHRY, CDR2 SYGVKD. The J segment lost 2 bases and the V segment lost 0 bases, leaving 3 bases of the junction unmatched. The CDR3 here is CAISESATSGTYEQYF. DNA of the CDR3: TGTGCCATCAGTGAGTCTGCGACTAGCGGGACCTACGAGCAGTACTTC.

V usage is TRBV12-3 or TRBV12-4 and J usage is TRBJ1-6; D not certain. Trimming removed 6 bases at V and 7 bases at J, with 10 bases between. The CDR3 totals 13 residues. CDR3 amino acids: CASSQNANSPLHF. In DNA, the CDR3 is TGTGCCAGCAGCCAAAACGCGAATTCACCCCTCCACTTT.

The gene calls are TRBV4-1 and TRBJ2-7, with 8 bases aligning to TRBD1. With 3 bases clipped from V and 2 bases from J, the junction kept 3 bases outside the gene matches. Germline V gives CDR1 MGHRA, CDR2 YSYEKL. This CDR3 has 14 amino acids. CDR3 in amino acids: CASSQAGQAYEQYF. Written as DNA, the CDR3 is TGCGCCAGCAGCCAGGCGGGACAGGCCTACGAGCAGTACTTC.

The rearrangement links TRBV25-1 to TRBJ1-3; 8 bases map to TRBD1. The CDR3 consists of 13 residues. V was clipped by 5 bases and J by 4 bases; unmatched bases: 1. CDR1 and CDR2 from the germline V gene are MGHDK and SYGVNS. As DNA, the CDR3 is TGTGCCAGCAGTCAGGGGGCAGGAAACACCATATATTTT. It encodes CASSQGAGNTIYF.

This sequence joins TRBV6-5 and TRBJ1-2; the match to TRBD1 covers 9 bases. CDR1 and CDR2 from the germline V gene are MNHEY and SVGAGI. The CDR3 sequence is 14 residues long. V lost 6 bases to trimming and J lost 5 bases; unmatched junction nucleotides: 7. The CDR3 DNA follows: TGTGCCAGCAGGGCCGGGACAGGGCCATATGGCTACACCTTC. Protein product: CASRAGTGPYGYTF.

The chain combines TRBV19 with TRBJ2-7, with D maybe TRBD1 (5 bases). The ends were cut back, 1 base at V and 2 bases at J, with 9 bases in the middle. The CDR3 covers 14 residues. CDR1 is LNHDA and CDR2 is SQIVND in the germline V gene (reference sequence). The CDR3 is CASSIGVGAYEQYF. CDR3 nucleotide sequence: TGTGCCAGTAGTATAGGGGTAGGGGCCTACGAGCAGTACTTC. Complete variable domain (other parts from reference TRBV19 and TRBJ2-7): DGGITQSPKYLFRKEGQNVTLSCEQNLNHDAMYWYRQDPGQGLRLIYYSQIVNDFQKGDIAEGYSVSREKKESFPLTVTSAQKNPTAFYLCASSIGVGAYEQYFGPGTRLTVT.

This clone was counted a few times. The CDR3 spells CASSSLTKRDYQFF. In nucleotides, the CDR3 is TGTGCCAGTAGCTCTCTTACTAAGCGAGACTATCAGTTCTTC. The chain uses TRBV19 and TRBJ2-1; D might be TRBD2 (5 bases). CDR1 and CDR2 from the germline V gene are LNHDA and SQIVND (reference sequence). The germline V and J ends were trimmed by 6 bases and 13 bases, with 22 bases remaining between them. The CDR3 is 14 amino acids.

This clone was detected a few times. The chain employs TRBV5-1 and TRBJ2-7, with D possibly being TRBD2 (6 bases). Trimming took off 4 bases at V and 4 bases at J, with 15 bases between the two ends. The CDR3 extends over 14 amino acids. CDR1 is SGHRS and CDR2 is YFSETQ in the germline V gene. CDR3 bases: TGCGCCAGCAGCGTTCCGAGCGGGTCATACGAGCAGTACTTC. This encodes CASSVPSGSYEQYF.

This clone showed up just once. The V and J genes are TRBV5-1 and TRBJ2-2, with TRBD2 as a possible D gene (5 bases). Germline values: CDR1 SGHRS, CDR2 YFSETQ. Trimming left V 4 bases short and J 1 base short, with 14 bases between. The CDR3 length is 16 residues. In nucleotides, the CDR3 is TGCGCCAGCAGCCTGGGGAGAGTGGTGAACACCGGGGAGCTGTTTTTT. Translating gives CASSLGRVVNTGELFF.

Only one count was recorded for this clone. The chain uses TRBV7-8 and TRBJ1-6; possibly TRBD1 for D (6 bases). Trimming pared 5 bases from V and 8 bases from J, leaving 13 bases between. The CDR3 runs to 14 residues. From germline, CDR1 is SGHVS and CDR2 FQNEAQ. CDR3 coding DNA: TGTGCCAGCAGCACCTGGGACATTGATTCACCCCTCCACTTT. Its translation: CASSTWDIDSPLHF.

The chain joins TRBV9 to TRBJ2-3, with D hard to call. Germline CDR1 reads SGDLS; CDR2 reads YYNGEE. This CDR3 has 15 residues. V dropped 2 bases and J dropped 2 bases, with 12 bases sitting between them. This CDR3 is CASSVGGSFTDTQYF. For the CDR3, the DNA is TGTGCCAGCAGCGTTGGCGGAAGCTTCACAGATACGCAGTATTTT.

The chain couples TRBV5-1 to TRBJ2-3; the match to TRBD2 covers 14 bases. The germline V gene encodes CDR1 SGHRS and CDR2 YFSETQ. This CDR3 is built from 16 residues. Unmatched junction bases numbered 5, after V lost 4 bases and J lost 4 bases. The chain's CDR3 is CASSRGTSGSPDTQYF. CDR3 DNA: TGCGCCAGCAGCAGGGGGACTAGCGGGAGTCCAGATACGCAGTATTTT.

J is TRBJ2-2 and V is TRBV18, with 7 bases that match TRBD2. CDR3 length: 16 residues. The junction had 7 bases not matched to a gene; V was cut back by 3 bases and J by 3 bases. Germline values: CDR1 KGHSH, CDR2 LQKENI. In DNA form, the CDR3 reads TGTGCCAGCTCACCTCTGGTGGCGGGAGACACCGGGGAGCTGTTTTTT. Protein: CASSPLVAGDTGELFF.

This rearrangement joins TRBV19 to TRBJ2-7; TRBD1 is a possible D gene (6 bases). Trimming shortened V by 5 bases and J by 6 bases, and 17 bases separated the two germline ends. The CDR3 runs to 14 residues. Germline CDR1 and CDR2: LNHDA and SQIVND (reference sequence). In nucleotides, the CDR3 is TGTGCCAGTAGTCAGAGGACAGACATCTCCGAGCAGTACTTC. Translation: CASSQRTDISEQYF.

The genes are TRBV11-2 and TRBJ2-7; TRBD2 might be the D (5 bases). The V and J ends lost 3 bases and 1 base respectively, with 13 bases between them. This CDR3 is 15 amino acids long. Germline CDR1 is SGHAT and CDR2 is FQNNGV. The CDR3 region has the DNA TGTGCCAGCAGCTTTCAACCCAGCGGATCCTACGAGCAGTACTTC. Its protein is CASSFQPSGSYEQYF.

CDR3 sequence reads: CSVGPRDRVGHEAFF. CDR3 nucleotides: TGCAGCGTTGGGCCCCGGGACAGGGTTGGGCATGAAGCTTTCTTT. This chain joins TRBV29-1 and TRBJ1-1; 9 bases match TRBD1. V shed 4 bases and J 7 bases; nucleotides not matched to a gene: 13. CDR1 is SQVTM, CDR2 ANQGSEA, per germline. This CDR3 has 15 amino acids.

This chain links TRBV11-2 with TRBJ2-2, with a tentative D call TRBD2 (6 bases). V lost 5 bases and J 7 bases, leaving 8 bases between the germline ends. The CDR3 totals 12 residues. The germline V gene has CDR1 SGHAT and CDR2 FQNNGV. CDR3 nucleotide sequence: TGTGCCAGCAGCGCGGGAATCGGGGAGCTGTTTTTT. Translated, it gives CASSAGIGELFF. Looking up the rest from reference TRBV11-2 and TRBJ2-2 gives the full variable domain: EAGVAQSPRYKIIEKRQSVAFWCNPISGHATLYWYQQILGQGPKLLIQFQNNGVVDDSQLPKDRFSAERLKGVDSTLKIQPAKLEDSAVYLCASSAGIGELFFGEGSRLTVL.

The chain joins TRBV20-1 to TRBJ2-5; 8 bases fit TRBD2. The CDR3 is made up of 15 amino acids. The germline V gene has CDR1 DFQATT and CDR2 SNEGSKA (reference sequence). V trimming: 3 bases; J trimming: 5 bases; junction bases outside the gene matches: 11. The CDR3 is CSASSDSGTLETQYF. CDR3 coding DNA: TGCAGTGCTAGTTCTGATAGCGGGACCCTTGAGACCCAGTACTTC.

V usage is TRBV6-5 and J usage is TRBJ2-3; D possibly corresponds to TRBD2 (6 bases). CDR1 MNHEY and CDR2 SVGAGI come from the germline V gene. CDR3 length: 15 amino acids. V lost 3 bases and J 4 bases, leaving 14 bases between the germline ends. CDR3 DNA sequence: TGTGCCAGCAGTTATAATGCGGGAACGGCAGATACGCAGTATTTT. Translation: CASSYNAGTADTQYF.

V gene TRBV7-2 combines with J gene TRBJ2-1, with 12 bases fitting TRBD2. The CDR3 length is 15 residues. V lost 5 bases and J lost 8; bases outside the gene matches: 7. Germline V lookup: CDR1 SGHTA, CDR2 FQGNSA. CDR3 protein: CASSTGTSGSYEQFF. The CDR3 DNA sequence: TGTGCCAGCAGCACCGGGACTAGCGGGTCTTATGAGCAGTTCTTC.